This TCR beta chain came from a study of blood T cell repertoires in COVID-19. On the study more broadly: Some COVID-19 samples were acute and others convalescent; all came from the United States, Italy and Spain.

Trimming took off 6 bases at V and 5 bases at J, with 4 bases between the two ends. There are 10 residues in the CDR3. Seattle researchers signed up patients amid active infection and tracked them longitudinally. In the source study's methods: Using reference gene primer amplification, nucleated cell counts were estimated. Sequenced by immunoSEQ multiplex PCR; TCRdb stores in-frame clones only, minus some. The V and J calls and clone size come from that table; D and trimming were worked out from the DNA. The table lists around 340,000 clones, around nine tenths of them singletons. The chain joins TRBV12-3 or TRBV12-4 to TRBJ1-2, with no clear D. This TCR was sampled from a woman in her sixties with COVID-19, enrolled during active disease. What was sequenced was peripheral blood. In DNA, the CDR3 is TGTGCCAGCAGCCAGTATGGCTACACCTTC. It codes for CASSQYGYTF.